The next 30 T cell receptor beta chains were all read from a single sample in a study of blood T cells in healthy people across ages (dated by TCRdb to 2013 to 2016). Receptors were amplified or captured by 5' RACE. Sequencing was carried out with an Illumina HiSeq 2500. A second PCR of about 6 to 12 cycles was run with a J-beta primer mix and a sample-barcoded 5' primer. TCRdb trimmed public reads at Q25 via fastp, called clones via MiXCR and kept in-frame beta chains. Under each unique CDR3 protein, matching rows form one entry showing the most common genes and DNA. The sample has about 1.6 million distinct CDR3 sequences on record, approximately 32% of them singletons. Roughly 10% of the sample goes to the ten largest clones. Source material: blood. The receptors stem from a woman under 40 in good health.

This clonotype was seen only a few times. The chain links TRBV27 to TRBJ1-2, with D possibly matching TRBD1 (5 bases). The CDR3 totals 17 residues. The germline V gene encodes CDR1 MNHEY and CDR2 SMNVEV (reference sequence). Deletions cut 6 bases from V and 2 bases from J, with 22 bases between. CDR3 loop: CASSPAWGRNTNYGYTF. The CDR3 region has the DNA TGTGCCAGCAGCCCCGCCTGGGGACGGAACACGAACTATGGCTACACCTTC.

This chain links TRBV4-1 with TRBJ1-5, with D perhaps TRBD1 (6 bases). From germline, CDR1 is MGHRA and CDR2 YSYEKL. Trimming left V 1 base short and J 3 bases short, with 13 bases between. The CDR3 is made up of 16 amino acids. CDR3 sequence (DNA): TGCGCCAGCAGCCAAGGTGTAGGACAGAACAATCAGCCCCAGCATTTT. It translates to CASSQGVGQNNQPQHF.

The chain recombines TRBV20-1 with TRBJ2-3; possibly TRBD1 or TRBD2 for D (5 bases each). CDR3 length equals 13 residues. In germline, CDR1 is DFQATT, CDR2 SNEGSKA (reference sequence). V was shortened by 7 bases and J by 6 bases, with 17 bases between the two germline ends. The CDR3 coding sequence is TGCAGTGTGAGGGTCGGGGCCGGGGATACGCAGTATTTT. Residues: CSVRVGAGDTQYF.

The J gene is TRBJ1-2, the V gene TRBV28, with 7 bases identical to TRBD1. The germline gives CDR1 MDHEN, CDR2 SYDVKM. This CDR3 is 16 amino acids long. The V gene end was trimmed by 4 bases and the J gene end by 1 base; junction bases not matched to a gene: 9. The CDR3 sequence is CASSSGGTAFNYGYTF. The CDR3 DNA follows: TGTGCCAGCAGTTCAGGTGGGACAGCCTTTAACTATGGCTACACCTTC.

V and J are TRBV21-1 and TRBJ1-2; no DNA check was done on the table's D call, TRBD1. TRBV21-1 is deemed a pseudogene. The CDR3 has 14 amino acids. The CDR3 sequence: CASSKGRGASGYTF. The CDR3 nucleotides are TGTGCCAGCAGCAAAGGTCGGGGGGCGAGTGGCTACACCTTC.

The chain joins TRBV5-8 to TRBJ2-1; a weak D match, TRBD2 (5 bases). Germline V gives CDR1 SGHTS, CDR2 YDEGEE. Trimming removed 8 bases at V and 2 bases at J, with 14 bases between. The CDR3 runs to 14 residues. The DNA for the CDR3 is TGTGCCAGTTGCCTCGGGGTCGCCTACAATGAGCAGTTCTTC. Amino acids: CASCLGVAYNEQFF.

As to this clonotype: It may be a read error: a sequence one base away is much more abundant. DNA for the CDR3: TGCAGCGCCGGGACTCAGAGCACTGAAGCTTTCTTT. It codes for CSAGTQSTEAFF. The chain has TRBV29-1 and TRBJ1-1, with a possible D match to TRBD1 (5 bases). Germline V gene lookup returns CDR1 SQVTM and CDR2 ANQGSEA. Deletions cut 7 bases from V and 4 bases from J, with 13 bases between. This CDR3 has 12 amino acids. The whole variable domain, remainder taken from reference TRBV29-1 and TRBJ1-1, is SAVISQKPSRDICQRGTSLTIQCQVDSQVTMMFWYRQQPGQSLTLIATANQGSEATYESGFVIDKFPISRPNLTFSTLTVSNMSPEDSSIYLCSAGTQSTEAFFGQGTRLTVV.

The chain couples TRBV9 to TRBJ2-5; 8 bases are a match to TRBD2. CDR3 length equals 16 residues. Trimming cost V 0 bases and J 4 bases; bases outside gene matches: 8. Germline V gene sequence: CDR1 SGDLS, CDR2 YYNGEE. CDR3 amino acids: CASSVGGAGVRETQYF. The CDR3, as DNA: TGTGCCAGCAGCGTAGGGGGAGCGGGAGTGAGAGAGACCCAGTACTTC. The full variable domain, completed using reference TRBV9 and TRBJ2-5, is DSGVTQTPKHLITATGQRVTLRCSPRSGDLSVYWYQQSLDQGLQFLIQYYNGEERAKGNILERFSAQQFPDLHSELNLSSLELGDSALYFCASSVGGAGVRETQYFGPGTRLLVL.

For this clonotype: One junction end does not reproduce the germline sequence, and a read error may be involved. The rearrangement joins TRBV6-1 to TRBJ2-3; the D gene is possibly TRBD1 (6 bases). The CDR3 spans 13 residues. The germline gives CDR1 MNHNS, CDR2 SASEGT. This chain's CDR3 is CSSSTGYTDTQYF. For the CDR3, the DNA is TGCTCCAGCAGTACAGGGTACACAGATACGCAGTATTTT.

This clonotype was counted only a few times. The chain links TRBV28 to TRBJ1-2; tentatively, D is TRBD1 (5 bases). CDR3 length: 13 residues. CDR1 MDHEN and CDR2 SYDVKM come from the germline V gene. V lost 5 bases, J lost 6 bases, and 13 bases lay in between. CDR3 nucleotides: TGTGCCAGCAGTCAATGGGGGGGGAATGGCTACACCTTC. It codes for CASSQWGGNGYTF.

CDR3 sequence (DNA): TGTGCCAGTAGTAAATCCGGGACAGGGGATCAGCCCCAGCATTTT. Translated, it gives CASSKSGTGDQPQHF. The chain combines TRBV19 with TRBJ1-5; 10 nucleotides align to TRBD1. CDR3 size: 15 residues. Trimming cost V 4 bases and J 5 bases; bases outside gene matches: 5. Germline CDR1 LNHDA, CDR2 SQIVND (reference sequence).

J is TRBJ2-2 and V is TRBV20-1; D gene ambiguous. The CDR3 extends over 14 amino acids. Germline values: CDR1 DFQATT, CDR2 SNEGSKA (reference sequence). Trimming removed 0 bases at V and 2 bases at J, with 7 bases between. CDR3 sequence reads: CSARDLGNTGELFF. The CDR3 region has the DNA TGCAGTGCTAGAGATCTAGGAAACACCGGGGAGCTGTTTTTT.

V usage is TRBV3-1 and J usage is TRBJ2-3; 8 nucleotides agree with TRBD2. The length of the CDR3 is 18 residues. V dropped 4 bases and J dropped 2; count of bases not matched to a gene: 14. Germline CDR1 reads LGHDT; CDR2 reads YNNKEL (reference sequence). For the CDR3, the DNA is TGTGCCAGCAGCCCCCCCCTGGGAGCGGGGGACCTCACAGATACGCAGTATTTT. It specifies CASSPPLGAGDLTDTQYF.

This clonotype was counted between two and nine times. The chain couples TRBV20-1 to TRBJ2-1, with 14 bases fitting TRBD2. This CDR3 has 19 residues. V gave up 1 base and J gave up 0 bases; unmatched junction bases: 8. Germline lookup yields CDR1 DFQATT and CDR2 SNEGSKA (reference sequence). The CDR3 DNA follows: TGCAGTGCTAGAGGTGGGACTAGCGGGAGTCCCAGCTCCTACAATGAGCAGTTCTTC. Protein product: CSARGGTSGSPSSYNEQFF.

This chain links TRBV7-7 with TRBJ2-2; no clear D. Trimming took off 5 bases at V and 5 bases at J, with 9 bases between the two ends. In germline, CDR1 is SSHAT, CDR2 FNYEAQ (reference sequence). This CDR3 has 13 amino acids. CDR3 amino acids: CASSITGTGELFF. CDR3 nucleotides: TGTGCCAGCAGCATAACCGGGACCGGGGAGCTGTTTTTT.

The chain carries TRBV2 and TRBJ2-1; maybe TRBD2 (6 bases). The CDR3 spans 14 residues. Trimming stripped 5 bases from V and 6 bases from J, with 14 bases between. Germline assignment: CDR1 SNHLY and CDR2 FYNNEI. This CDR3 reads CASSTVYGGNEQFF. CDR3 nucleotide sequence: TGTGCCAGCAGTACGGTTTACGGGGGCAATGAGCAGTTCTTC.

In this sample, this clonotype turned up a few times. The rearrangement uses TRBV7-2 and TRBJ2-1; D is unresolved. The CDR3 loop spans 11 amino acids. Trimming took off 6 bases at V and 12 bases at J, with 12 bases between the two ends. Per germline, CDR1 SGHTA and CDR2 FQGNSA. This CDR3 reads CASSEAGGQFF. The CDR3 DNA sequence: TGTGCCAGCAGTGAGGCAGGTGGGCAGTTCTTC. Drawing the rest from reference TRBV7-2 and TRBJ2-1, the complete variable domain is GAGVSQSPSNKVTEKGKDVELRCDPISGHTALYWYRQSLGQGLEFLIYFQGNSAPDKSGLPSDRFSAERTGGSVSTLTIQRTQQEDSAVYLCASSEAGGQFFGPGTRLTVL.

This clonotype turned up a few times. CDR3: CASSPRSEATDTQYF. CDR3 DNA sequence: TGCGCCAGCAGCCCGCGTTCGGAGGCCACAGATACGCAGTATTTT. V usage is TRBV5-1 and J usage is TRBJ2-3; D might be TRBD2 (5 bases). This CDR3 spans 15 amino acids. Germline V gives CDR1 SGHRS, CDR2 YFSETQ. V dropped 4 bases and J dropped 2 bases, with 14 bases sitting between them.

This clonotype was seen many times. The chain is built from TRBV29-1 and TRBJ2-5; D unresolved. V lost 5 bases and J 4 bases, leaving 5 bases between the germline ends. This CDR3 spans 10 amino acids. Per germline, CDR1 SQVTM and CDR2 ANQGSEA. CDR3 DNA sequence: TGCAGCGTTAGTAGAGAGACCCAGTACTTC. Translating gives CSVSRETQYF.

V gene TRBV20-1 combines with J gene TRBJ2-7, with TRBD2 matching over 8 bases. V lost 3 bases and J lost 3; bases outside the gene matches: 7. The CDR3 spans 14 residues. Looked up from germline, CDR1 is DFQATT and CDR2 is SNEGSKA (reference sequence). For the CDR3, the DNA is TGCAGTGCTAGTTGGGTAGCGGGAAACTACGAGCAGTACTTC. Amino acids: CSASWVAGNYEQYF.

The chain couples TRBV11-1 to TRBJ2-5, with a weak D call TRBD1 (7 bases). CDR1 and CDR2 (germline): SGHAT, FQDESV (reference sequence). The length of the CDR3 is 16 residues. Trimming took 5 bases from V and 1 from J, leaving 17 bases between them. CDR3 in DNA: TGTGCCAGCAGCACTTGGACAGGAGGGGGCCAAGAGACCCAGTACTTC. Translated: CASSTWTGGGQETQYF.

Ten or more counts support this clonotype. The CDR3 DNA reads as TGTGCCACCAGTGATCAGGGCAGGGGGCGGCGAGGCTACACCTTC. Protein sequence: CATSDQGRGRRGYTF. The rearrangement uses TRBV24-1 and TRBJ1-2, with 8 nucleotides matching TRBD1. There are 15 residues in the CDR3. Per the germline V gene, CDR1 is KGHDR and CDR2 is SFDVKD. Losses at the gene ends were 3 bases for V and 8 bases for J; bases not matched to a gene: 10.

This chain uses TRBV11-2 with TRBJ2-3; D gene unclear. CDR3 size: 15 residues. Germline V CDR1 and CDR2: SGHAT, FQNNGV. V lost 2 bases and J 2 bases, leaving 11 bases between the germline ends. DNA of the CDR3: TGTGCCAGCAGCTTAATGGTTAGGACCACAGATACGCAGTATTTT. Translated: CASSLMVRTTDTQYF. The variable domain in full, completed from reference TRBV11-2 and TRBJ2-3, reads EAGVAQSPRYKIIEKRQSVAFWCNPISGHATLYWYQQILGQGPKLLIQFQNNGVVDDSQLPKDRFSAERLKGVDSTLKIQPAKLEDSAVYLCASSLMVRTTDTQYFGPGTRLTVL.

The V and J genes are TRBV7-2 and TRBJ2-5; TRBD2 is a possible D gene (6 bases). The CDR3 runs to 15 residues. Looked up from germline, CDR1 is SGHTA and CDR2 is FQGNSA. V was clipped by 5 bases and J by 5 bases, with 18 bases between them. The DNA for the CDR3 is TGTGCCAGCAGCCCACGGACTATCTCAAGGGAGACCCAGTACTTC. As protein: CASSPRTISRETQYF.

This clonotype was counted a few times. The V call is TRBV27, the J call TRBJ2-7; weak D call: TRBD1 (5 bases). The ends were cut back, 6 bases at V and 7 bases at J, with 22 bases in the middle. The CDR3 has 15 amino acids. CDR1 and CDR2 (germline): MNHEY, SMNVEV (reference sequence). The CDR3 region is CASSQPPGLLAEQYF. CDR3 coding DNA: TGTGCCAGCAGCCAACCGCCAGGGCTCCTTGCAGAGCAGTACTTC.

The rearrangement links TRBV18 to TRBJ2-7; 7 positions match TRBD2. Germline trimming cut 4 bases from V and 2 bases from J; bases unmatched to any gene: 5. Germline CDR1 and CDR2: KGHSH and LQKENI. The CDR3 has 14 amino acids. CDR3: CASSQSGAPYEQYF. CDR3 coding DNA: TGTGCCAGCTCACAGAGCGGGGCACCCTACGAGCAGTACTTC.

This clonotype was recorded at least ten times. The DNA for the CDR3 is TGTGCCAGCGAGGAGCTCTCACGTAGCGATGAGCAGTTCTTC. It specifies CASEELSRSDEQFF. This sequence joins TRBV6-1 and TRBJ2-1; D perhaps matches TRBD2 (5 bases). V was shortened by 8 bases and J by 8 bases, with 19 bases between the two germline ends. Germline CDR1 and CDR2: MNHNS and SASEGT. The CDR3 is 14 residues long.

V gene TRBV7-6 combines with J gene TRBJ2-7; 12 bases fit TRBD1. Germline values: CDR1 SGHVS, CDR2 FNYEAQ. The ends lost 0 bases at V and 0 bases at J; junction bases unmatched: 6. The CDR3 length is 18 residues. CDR3 sequence: CASSLAGTGGLSSYEQYF. The CDR3, as DNA: TGTGCCAGCAGCTTAGCCGGGACAGGGGGCCTAAGCTCCTACGAGCAGTACTTC.

Comments on this clonotype: A read error may explain this, as a much larger clone is one base away. The V gene is TRBV13, the J gene TRBJ2-7; a possible D gene is TRBD1 (5 bases). This CDR3 spans 12 amino acids. Trimming shortened V by 5 bases and J by 8 bases, and 13 bases separated the two germline ends. The germline V gene encodes CDR1 PRHDT and CDR2 FYEKMQ (reference sequence). The CDR3 region is CASSLKSGKQYF. Here the CDR3 DNA reads TGTGCCAGCAGCCTGAAATCAGGGAAGCAGTACTTC.

The gene calls are TRBV20-1 and TRBJ2-1; 9 bases match TRBD2. Germline assignment: CDR1 DFQATT and CDR2 SNEGSKA (reference sequence). Trimming cost V 1 base and J 7 bases; bases outside gene matches: 11. This CDR3 comprises 16 residues. CDR3 region: CSARALGGGVTNEQFF. The CDR3 DNA is TGCAGTGCTAGAGCCCTTGGCGGGGGGGTTACAAATGAGCAGTTCTTC.